One sample yielded the 8 T cell receptor beta chains listed below, sequenced in a study of blood T cell repertoires in COVID-19. Here immunoSEQ multiplex PCR was the method, and the copy in TCRdb shows in-frame clones only, minus some. The sample carries roughly 350,000 clones, about 88% recorded once. Specimen: peripheral blood. The receptor set was obtained from a woman in her 70s with COVID-19, enrolled during active disease.

This rearrangement joins TRBV19 to TRBJ1-2; D not resolved. Trimming stripped 5 bases from V and 7 bases from J, with 11 bases between. Looked up from germline, CDR1 is LNHDA and CDR2 is SQIVND (reference sequence). There are 12 residues in the CDR3. For the CDR3, the DNA is TGTGCCAGTAGTCCCCAATCGGGTGGCTACACCTTC. This encodes CASSPQSGGYTF.

The chain recombines TRBV28 with TRBJ2-2, with a weak D call TRBD2 (7 bases). CDR3 length equals 15 residues. Germline loops: CDR1 MDHEN, CDR2 SYDVKM. Trimming pared 4 bases from V and 7 bases from J, leaving 16 bases between. CDR3 in DNA: TGTGCCAGCAGTTCCCGGGGGGCCTTGAGCGGGGAGCTGTTTTTT. As protein: CASSSRGALSGELFF.

This clone came up once. The CDR3: CASMGQGIPNEKLFF. CDR3 nucleotides: TGTGCCAGCATGGGACAGGGGATACCTAATGAAAAACTGTTTTTT. The chain is built from TRBV28 and TRBJ1-4; the match to TRBD1 covers 10 bases. The J segment lost 3 bases and the V segment lost 7 bases, leaving 5 bases of the junction unmatched. The CDR3 is made up of 15 amino acids. CDR1 is MDHEN, CDR2 SYDVKM, per germline.

The count of this clone is one. The gene calls are TRBV5-5 and TRBJ1-5, with 8 nucleotides matching TRBD1. After removal of 4 bases from V and 6 bases from J, the junction contained 9 bases not matched to a gene. Germline lookup yields CDR1 SGHKS and CDR2 YYEKEE (reference sequence). This CDR3 is built from 15 residues. CDR3 protein: CASSLEQGTGQPQHF. DNA for the CDR3: TGTGCCAGCAGCCTGGAGCAGGGGACAGGTCAGCCCCAGCATTTT.

The V gene is TRBV29-1, the J gene TRBJ1-2; TRBD1 aligns across 10 bases. The CDR3 extends over 12 amino acids. Per the germline V gene, CDR1 is SQVTM and CDR2 is ANQGSEA. The ends lost 6 bases at V and 8 bases at J; junction bases unmatched: 6. In nucleotides, the CDR3 is TGCAGCGTGGGACAGGGGAGTTGGGGCTACACCTTC. This sequence encodes CSVGQGSWGYTF. The full variable domain, completed using reference TRBV29-1 and TRBJ1-2, is SAVISQKPSRDICQRGTSLTIQCQVDSQVTMMFWYRQQPGQSLTLIATANQGSEATYESGFVIDKFPISRPNLTFSTLTVSNMSPEDSSIYLCSVGQGSWGYTFGSGTRLTVV.

The rearrangement joins TRBV2 to TRBJ1-3; D gene unclear. This CDR3 has 13 residues. The ends were cut back, 7 bases at V and 7 bases at J, with 14 bases in the middle. Germline V CDR1 and CDR2: SNHLY, FYNNEI. DNA of the CDR3: TGTGCCAGCACCCGGCTGGAGTCGAACACCATATATTTT. Translation: CASTRLESNTIYF.

The CDR3 bases are TGCGCCAGCAGCCAGAGGACAGCCGGGACTGAAGCTTTCTTT. This gives the protein CASSQRTAGTEAFF. The J gene is TRBJ1-1, the V gene TRBV4-1, with a possible D match to TRBD1 (6 bases). Germline assignment: CDR1 MGHRA and CDR2 YSYEKL. This CDR3 region has 14 residues. Trimming took off 3 bases at V and 5 bases at J, with 13 bases between the two ends.

The chain has TRBV7-2 and TRBJ1-2; weak D call: TRBD1 (6 bases). Per germline, CDR1 SGHTA and CDR2 FQGNSA. The CDR3 totals 16 residues. V was cut by 0 bases and J by 3 bases, with 14 bases left in between. The CDR3 loop is CASSLALDSPYYGYTF. Here the CDR3 DNA reads TGTGCCAGCAGCTTAGCATTGGACAGCCCCTACTATGGCTACACCTTC.